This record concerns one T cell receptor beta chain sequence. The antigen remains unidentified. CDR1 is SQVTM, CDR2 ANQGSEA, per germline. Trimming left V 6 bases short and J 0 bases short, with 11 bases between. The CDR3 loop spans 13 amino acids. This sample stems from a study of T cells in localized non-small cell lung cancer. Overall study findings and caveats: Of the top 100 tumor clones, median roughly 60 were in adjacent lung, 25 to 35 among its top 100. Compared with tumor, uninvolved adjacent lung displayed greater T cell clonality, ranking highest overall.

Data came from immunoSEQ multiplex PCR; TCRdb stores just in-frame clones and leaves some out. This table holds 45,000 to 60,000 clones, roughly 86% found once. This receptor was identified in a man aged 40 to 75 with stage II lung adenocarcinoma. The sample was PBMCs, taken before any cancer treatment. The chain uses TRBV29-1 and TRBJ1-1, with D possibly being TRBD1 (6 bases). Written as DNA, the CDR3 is TGCAGCGTAGCCGACAGGATGAACACTGAAGCTTTCTTT. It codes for CSVADRMNTEAFF.